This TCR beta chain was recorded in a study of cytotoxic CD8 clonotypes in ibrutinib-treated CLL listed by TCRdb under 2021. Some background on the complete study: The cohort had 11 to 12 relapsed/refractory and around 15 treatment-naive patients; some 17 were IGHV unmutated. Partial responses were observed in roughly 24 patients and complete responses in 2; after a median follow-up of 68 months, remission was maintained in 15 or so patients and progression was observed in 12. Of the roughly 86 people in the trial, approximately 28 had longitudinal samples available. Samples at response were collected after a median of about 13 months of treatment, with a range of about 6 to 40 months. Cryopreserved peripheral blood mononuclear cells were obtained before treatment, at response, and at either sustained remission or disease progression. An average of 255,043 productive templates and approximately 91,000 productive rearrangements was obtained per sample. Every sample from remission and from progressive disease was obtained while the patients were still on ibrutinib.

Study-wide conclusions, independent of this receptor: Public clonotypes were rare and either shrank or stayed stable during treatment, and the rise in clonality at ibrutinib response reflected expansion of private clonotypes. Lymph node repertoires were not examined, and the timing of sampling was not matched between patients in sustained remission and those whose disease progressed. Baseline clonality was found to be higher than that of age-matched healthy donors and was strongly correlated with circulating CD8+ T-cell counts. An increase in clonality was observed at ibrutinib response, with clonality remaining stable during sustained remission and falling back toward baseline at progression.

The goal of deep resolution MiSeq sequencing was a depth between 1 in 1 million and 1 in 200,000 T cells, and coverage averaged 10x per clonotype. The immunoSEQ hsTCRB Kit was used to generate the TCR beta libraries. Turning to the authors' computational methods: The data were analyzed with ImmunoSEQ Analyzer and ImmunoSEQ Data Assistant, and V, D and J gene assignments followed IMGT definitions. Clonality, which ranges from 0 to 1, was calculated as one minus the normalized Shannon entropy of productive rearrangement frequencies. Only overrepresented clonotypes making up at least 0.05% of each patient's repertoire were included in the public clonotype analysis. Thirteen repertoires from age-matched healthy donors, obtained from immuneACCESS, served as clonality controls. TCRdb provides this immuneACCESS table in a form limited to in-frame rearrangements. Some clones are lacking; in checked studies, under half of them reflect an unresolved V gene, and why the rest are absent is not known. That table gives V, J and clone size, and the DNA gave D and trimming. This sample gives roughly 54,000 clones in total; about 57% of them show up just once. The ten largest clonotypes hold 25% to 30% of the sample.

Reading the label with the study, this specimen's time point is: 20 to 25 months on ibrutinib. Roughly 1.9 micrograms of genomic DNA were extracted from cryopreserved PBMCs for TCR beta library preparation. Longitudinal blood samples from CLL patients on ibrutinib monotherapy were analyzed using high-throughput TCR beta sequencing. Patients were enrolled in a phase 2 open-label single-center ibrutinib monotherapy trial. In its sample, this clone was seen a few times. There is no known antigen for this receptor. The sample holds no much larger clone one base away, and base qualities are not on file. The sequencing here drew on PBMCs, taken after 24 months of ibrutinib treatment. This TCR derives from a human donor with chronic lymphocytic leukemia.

The base sequence is TGTGCCAGCAGCGCCACCCTTGGACCGACGGAGGGATCACCCCTCCACTTT. Its product reads: CASSATLGPTEGSPLHF. This chain is built from TRBV9 and TRBJ1-6; the D gene is not confidently resolved. The CDR3 holds 17 amino acids from the cysteine to the phenylalanine. Left in the record is the CDR3 DNA by itself, 51 bases read in frame from the first base. Via the germline V gene, CDR1 is SGDLS and CDR2 YYNGEE. V lost 3 bases and J lost 10 bases; the stretch between them is 23 bases long.